These 27 T cell receptor beta chains came from one sample sequenced in a study of T cell changes during pregnancy in multiple sclerosis. Measured with immunoSEQ multiplex PCR; TCRdb has only the in-frame clones, and not every one. The data show 30,000 to 50,000 clones, around nine tenths seen once. This sample comprised CD4+ T cells from peripheral blood mononuclear cells, obtained in the first trimester of pregnancy. The receptors were gathered from a female donor in good health, enrolled as a control in a pregnancy study.

V gene TRBV10-3 combines with J gene TRBJ1-1; 7 nucleotides align to TRBD1. This CDR3 has 16 residues. Trimming at V came to 3 bases and at J to 4 bases, leaving 11 bases not matched to a gene. Germline CDR1 ENHRY, CDR2 SYGVKD. CDR3 in DNA: TGTGCCATCAGTGATAGGAACAGGGGTAGTTCCACTGAAGCTTTCTTT. This encodes CAISDRNRGSSTEAFF.

The chain couples TRBV11-1 to TRBJ1-2, with 10 nucleotides matching TRBD1. V lost 4 bases to trimming and J lost 6 bases; unmatched junction nucleotides: 5. Germline V gene sequence: CDR1 SGHAT, CDR2 FQDESV (reference sequence). The CDR3 consists of 14 residues. The CDR3, as DNA: TGTGCCAGCAGCTCTTGGGACAGGGGAAATGGCTACACCTTC. This sequence encodes CASSSWDRGNGYTF.

The V and J genes are TRBV4-3 and TRBJ2-7, with 9 bases fitting TRBD2. The CDR3 is 17 amino acids. Germline V gene data show CDR1 as LGHNA and CDR2 as YSLEER. With V trimmed by 4 bases and J by 2 bases, 12 bases remained unmatched. CDR3 bases: TGCGCCAGCAGCCGGGGACTAGCCGAGCATCTAGCCTACGAGCAGTACTTC. Its protein product is CASSRGLAEHLAYEQYF.

The chain links TRBV2 to TRBJ1-6; D remains ambiguous. Germline-derived CDR1 and CDR2 are SNHLY and FYNNEI. V was clipped by 4 bases and J by 9 bases, with 16 bases between them. This CDR3 comprises 15 residues. The CDR3 region has the DNA TGTGCCAGCAGTGCCCCGCCCGGGAGGGCTTCACCCCTCCACTTT. Translation: CASSAPPGRASPLHF.

This chain uses TRBV10-3 with TRBJ1-2; D may be TRBD1 (5 bases). Germline assignment: CDR1 ENHRY and CDR2 SYGVKD. V was cut by 4 bases and J by 3 bases, with 12 bases left in between. The length of the CDR3 is 14 residues. The CDR3, as DNA: TGTGCCATCAGTGGGGGGGGATATGACTATGGCTACACCTTC. As protein: CAISGGGYDYGYTF.

The chain joins TRBV7-8 to TRBJ1-4, with TRBD1 matching 11 bases. This CDR3 has 15 residues. J lost 8 bases, V lost 4 bases, and 6 bases had no gene match. Germline V gene lookup returns CDR1 SGHVS and CDR2 FQNEAQ. The CDR3 loop reads CASSYGQGAGEKLFF. The DNA for the CDR3 is TGTGCCAGCAGCTATGGACAGGGGGCGGGCGAAAAACTGTTTTTT.

The V call is TRBV7-9, the J call TRBJ1-3; D ambiguous. The CDR3 extends over 16 amino acids. V shed 5 bases and J shed 1 base, with 15 bases lying between them. CDR1 is SEHNR, CDR2 FQNEAQ, per germline (reference sequence). CDR3 sequence: CASSHGVGTSGNTIYF. CDR3 bases: TGTGCCAGCAGCCACGGAGTAGGCACGTCTGGAAACACCATATATTTT.

The chain employs TRBV9 and TRBJ2-1, with 11 positions matching TRBD1. Germline CDR1 reads SGDLS; CDR2 reads YYNGEE. The CDR3 sequence is 16 residues long. V was pared by 0 bases and J by 2 bases, with 1 base of the junction left unmatched. The CDR3 reads CASSVVGQGAYNEQFF. Here the CDR3 DNA reads TGTGCCAGCAGCGTAGTGGGACAGGGGGCCTACAATGAGCAGTTCTTC.

The rearrangement joins TRBV19 to TRBJ1-3; TRBD1 matches at 9 bases. CDR3 size: 15 residues. Germline trimming cut 5 bases from V and 4 bases from J; bases unmatched to any gene: 6. CDR1 is LNHDA, CDR2 SQIVND, per germline (reference sequence). CDR3 coding DNA: TGTGCCAGTAGTCTCCACAGGGGGCGAGGAAACACCATATATTTT. Amino acid sequence: CASSLHRGRGNTIYF. Full variable domain (rest looked up from reference TRBV19 and TRBJ1-3): DGGITQSPKYLFRKEGQNVTLSCEQNLNHDAMYWYRQDPGQGLRLIYYSQIVNDFQKGDIAEGYSVSREKKESFPLTVTSAQKNPTAFYLCASSLHRGRGNTIYFGEGSWLTVV.

This sequence joins TRBV28 and TRBJ1-5, with D possibly matching TRBD1 (5 bases). This CDR3 contains 15 residues. CDR1 and CDR2 from the germline V gene are MDHEN and SYDVKM. V lost 6 bases and J 2 bases, leaving 14 bases between the germline ends. The CDR3 protein is CASRIPWGGNQPQHF. CDR3 nucleotides: TGTGCCAGCAGGATCCCCTGGGGGGGCAATCAGCCCCAGCATTTT. The variable domain in full, with the rest retrieved from reference TRBV28 and TRBJ1-5, is DVKVTQSSRYLVKRTGEKVFLECVQDMDHENMFWYRQDPGLGLRLIYFSYDVKMKEKGDIPEGYSVSREKKERFSLILESASTNQTSMYLCASRIPWGGNQPQHFGDGTRLSIL.

The CDR3 region has the DNA TGCGCCAGCAGCTTGGGCCCGGGACTACACAATGAGCAGTTCTTC. Its translation: CASSLGPGLHNEQFF. The chain has TRBV5-1 and TRBJ2-1, with 7 bases aligning to TRBD2. The CDR3 consists of 15 residues. Unmatched junction bases numbered 5, after V lost 0 bases and J lost 5 bases. Germline CDR1 and CDR2: SGHRS and YFSETQ.

V is TRBV6-1 and J is TRBJ2-1, with 9 positions matching TRBD1. The CDR3 is made up of 15 amino acids. With 1 base clipped from V and 8 bases from J, the junction kept 6 bases outside the gene matches. From germline, CDR1 is MNHNS and CDR2 SASEGT. CDR3 region: CASSEGDRELDEQFF. Written as DNA, the CDR3 is TGTGCCAGCAGTGAAGGGGACAGGGAGTTGGATGAGCAGTTCTTC.

The rearrangement joins TRBV19 to TRBJ2-7; 8 bases agree with TRBD1. Germline CDR1 reads LNHDA; CDR2 reads SQIVND (reference sequence). The CDR3 has 15 residues. Unmatched junction bases numbered 6, after V lost 3 bases and J lost 2 bases. CDR3 residues: CASSMGDRIPYEQYF. CDR3 sequence (DNA): TGTGCCAGTAGTATGGGGGACAGGATCCCCTACGAGCAGTACTTC.

This clone was detected only once. This chain connects TRBV30 to TRBJ2-3, with 9 bases identical to TRBD2. V lost 1 base, J lost 4 bases, and 3 bases stayed unmatched. The CDR3 totals 14 residues. Germline V gives CDR1 GTSNPN, CDR2 SVGIG (reference sequence). The CDR3 DNA is TGTGCCTGGAGTGGACTAGCGGAATCAGATACGCAGTATTTT. Translated: CAWSGLAESDTQYF. The full variable domain, its missing parts supplied by reference TRBV30 and TRBJ2-3, is SQTIHQWPATLVQPVGSPLSLECTVEGTSNPNLYWYRQAAGRGLQLLFYSVGIGQISSEVPQNLSASRPQDRQFILSSKKLLLSDSGFYLCAWSGLAESDTQYFGPGTRLTVL.

This rearrangement joins TRBV7-9 to TRBJ2-3; D not resolved. The CDR3 covers 15 residues. Between the trimmed V and J ends, which lost 2 bases and 2 bases, there was a span of 11 bases. Germline loops: CDR1 SEHNR, CDR2 FQNEAQ (reference sequence). The CDR3 spells CASSLLQPSTDTQYF. CDR3 nucleotide sequence: TGTGCCAGCAGCTTATTACAGCCGTCCACAGATACGCAGTATTTT.

The count of this clone is one. This chain connects TRBV6-6 to TRBJ1-3; 8 bases are a match to TRBD1. The V gene's germline CDR1 is MNHNY and CDR2 SVGAGI (reference sequence). The trim removed 7 bases at V and 8 bases at J, leaving 7 bases unmatched. This CDR3 is 13 amino acids long. The CDR3 sequence is CASMDRVGDTIYF. Written as DNA, the CDR3 is TGTGCCAGCATGGACAGGGTAGGGGACACCATATATTTT.

V and J are TRBV4-3 and TRBJ2-5; tentative D call: TRBD2 (5 bases). The CDR3 covers 14 residues. Trimming pared 1 base from V and 5 bases from J, leaving 11 bases between. Germline lookup yields CDR1 LGHNA and CDR2 YSLEER. The CDR3 loop is CASSQGTSDETQYF. In DNA form, the CDR3 reads TGCGCCAGCAGCCAAGGGACTTCGGACGAGACCCAGTACTTC.

The V and J genes are TRBV2 and TRBJ1-4; D is perhaps TRBD1 (5 bases). The CDR3 runs 15 residues. Germline assignment: CDR1 SNHLY and CDR2 FYNNEI. The germline V and J ends were trimmed by 1 base and 3 bases, with 9 bases remaining between them. The DNA of the CDR3 is TGTGCCAGCAGTGAAGGGGGCACGGCTAATGAAAAACTGTTTTTT. Amino acids: CASSEGGTANEKLFF.

The rearrangement joins TRBV6-6 to TRBJ2-7; 7 bases align to TRBD1. The CDR3 extends over 15 amino acids. CDR1 MNHNY and CDR2 SVGAGI come from the germline V gene (reference sequence). With V trimmed by 5 bases and J by 6 bases, 13 bases remained unmatched. The DNA of the CDR3 is TGTGCCAGCAGTGATACAGGGGTCGCGACGCCCGAGCAGTACTTC. The encoded protein is CASSDTGVATPEQYF.

The rearrangement joins TRBV9 to TRBJ2-1; a possible D gene is TRBD2 (7 bases). The germline V and J ends were trimmed by 4 bases and 7 bases, with 18 bases remaining between them. Looked up from germline, CDR1 is SGDLS and CDR2 is YYNGEE. This CDR3 is 15 amino acids long. The CDR3 DNA reads as TGTGCCAGCAGCTCAAGGGGGGGGCGGGAGAATGAGCAGTTCTTC. As protein: CASSSRGGRENEQFF.

This sequence joins TRBV7-2 and TRBJ1-1; 8 nucleotides match TRBD1. Germline V gives CDR1 SGHTA, CDR2 FQGNSA. The CDR3 is 14 residues long. V gave up 3 bases and J gave up 5 bases; unmatched junction bases: 5. The DNA of the CDR3 is TGTGCCAGCAGCTTGGACAGGGCGGGGACTGAAGCTTTCTTT. Translating it yields CASSLDRAGTEAFF.

This chain connects TRBV5-6 to TRBJ1-1; possibly TRBD1 for D (5 bases). Germline values: CDR1 SGHDT, CDR2 YYEEEE. This CDR3 spans 14 amino acids. Trimming took 4 bases from V and 0 from J, leaving 10 bases between them. The CDR3 DNA follows: TGTGCCAGCAGCCTTGGGGGGTTGAACACTGAAGCTTTCTTT. Protein product: CASSLGGLNTEAFF.

The chain joins TRBV28 to TRBJ2-1; perhaps TRBD1 as D (6 bases). The CDR3 totals 17 residues. Trimming stripped 5 bases from V and 0 bases from J, with 17 bases between. CDR1 and CDR2 from the germline V gene are MDHEN and SYDVKM. This CDR3 reads CASSTGILHTSYNEQFF. The CDR3 coding sequence is TGTGCCAGCAGTACAGGGATCCTTCACACCTCCTACAATGAGCAGTTCTTC.

This chain joins TRBV6-5 and TRBJ2-5, with D possibly being TRBD1 (5 bases). Trimming stripped 7 bases from V and 3 bases from J, with 15 bases between. Germline CDR1 and CDR2: MNHEY and SVGAGI. The CDR3 is 14 residues long. As DNA, the CDR3 is TGTGCCAGCAAAATAGGGGTTGTGAAAGAGACCCAGTACTTC. This codes for CASKIGVVKETQYF.

The rearrangement joins TRBV2 to TRBJ2-1, with 7 positions matching TRBD2. The CDR3 sequence is 16 residues long. J gave up 4 bases and V 7 bases, and 13 bases lay outside the gene matches. Germline V CDR1 and CDR2: SNHLY, FYNNEI. In DNA, the CDR3 is TGTGCCAGCAACCCCATCAAAGCGGGGTCTTACAATGAGCAGTTCTTC. The encoded protein is CASNPIKAGSYNEQFF.

V usage is TRBV6-6 and J usage is TRBJ2-5, with TRBD1 identical over 8 bases. CDR3 length equals 15 residues. With V trimmed by 2 bases and J by 2 bases, 4 bases remained unmatched. Germline loops: CDR1 MNHNY, CDR2 SVGAGI (reference sequence). The CDR3 coding sequence is TGTGCCAGCAGTTACGGGACAGGAATACAAGAGACCCAGTACTTC. Translating gives CASSYGTGIQETQYF.

This clone showed up just once. The chain joins TRBV27 to TRBJ2-1, with 15 bases identical to TRBD2. Unmatched junction bases numbered 5, after V lost 5 bases and J lost 0 bases. This CDR3 has 18 residues. Germline assignment: CDR1 MNHEY and CDR2 SMNVEV (reference sequence). This CDR3 reads CASSKGLAGGSSYNEQFF. CDR3 in DNA: TGTGCCAGCAGTAAGGGACTAGCGGGGGGCAGCTCCTACAATGAGCAGTTCTTC.